The 5 T cell receptor beta chains presented below share a single source sample, sequenced in a study of blood T cell repertoires in COVID-19. Clones were read by immunoSEQ multiplex PCR, and TCRdb kept only the in-frame ones, dropping some. Of approximately 150,000 clones in the sample, roughly 90% were seen once. The sequencing input was peripheral blood. The receptors originated from a man younger than 30 with COVID-19, enrolled during active disease.

CDR3 loop: CASSHMGGTGGIEQYF. The CDR3 coding sequence is TGTGCCAGCAGCCATATGGGGGGGACAGGGGGAATCGAGCAGTACTTC. This chain joins TRBV28 and TRBJ2-7; the match to TRBD1 covers 11 bases. The CDR3 is made up of 16 amino acids. The V gene's germline CDR1 is MDHEN and CDR2 SYDVKM. Trimming removed 6 bases from V and 6 bases from J; junction bases left unmatched: 13. Filled out from reference TRBV28 and TRBJ2-7, the complete variable domain reads DVKVTQSSRYLVKRTGEKVFLECVQDMDHENMFWYRQDPGLGLRLIYFSYDVKMKEKGDIPEGYSVSREKKERFSLILESASTNQTSMYLCASSHMGGTGGIEQYFGPGTRLTVT.

The chain joins TRBV5-1 to TRBJ2-7; TRBD1 is a possible D gene (6 bases). Trimming removed 4 bases from V and 4 bases from J, with 12 bases in between. CDR3 size: 13 residues. The germline V gene has CDR1 SGHRS and CDR2 YFSETQ. The CDR3 sequence is CASSQGRGYEQYF. DNA of the CDR3: TGCGCCAGCAGCCAAGGCAGGGGTTACGAGCAGTACTTC.

This chain connects TRBV5-1 to TRBJ2-6; D is perhaps TRBD1 (5 bases). The ends were cut back, 0 bases at V and 4 bases at J, with 8 bases in the middle. The CDR3 has 15 residues. Germline values: CDR1 SGHRS, CDR2 YFSETQ. CDR3 residues: CASSLEGPGANVLTF. In DNA form, the CDR3 reads TGCGCCAGCAGCTTGGAGGGGCCCGGGGCCAACGTCCTGACTTTC.

This sequence joins TRBV11-3 and TRBJ2-2; maybe TRBD2 (5 bases). This CDR3 region has 14 residues. Germline loops: CDR1 SGHNT, CDR2 YENEEA. The V end was cut by 1 base, the J end by 5 bases, with 8 bases between. This chain's CDR3 is CASSLGRETGELFF. The CDR3, as DNA: TGTGCCAGCAGCTTAGGTCGGGAAACCGGGGAGCTGTTTTTT. Full variable domain (rest looked up from reference TRBV11-3 and TRBJ2-2): EAGVVQSPRYKIIEKKQPVAFWCNPISGHNTLYWYLQNLGQGPELLIRYENEEAVDDSQLPKDRFSAERLKGVDSTLKIQPAELGDSAVYLCASSLGRETGELFFGEGSRLTVL.

The chain has TRBV7-9 and TRBJ2-7; 7 nucleotides agree with TRBD1. With 4 bases clipped from V and 2 bases from J, the junction kept 5 bases outside the gene matches. CDR1 is SEHNR, CDR2 FQNEAQ, per germline (reference sequence). This CDR3 contains 14 residues. The CDR3 sequence is CASSSTGPTYEQYF. The CDR3 region has the DNA TGTGCCAGCAGCTCGACAGGGCCAACCTACGAGCAGTACTTC.